This TCR beta chain derives from a study of OX40 agonist ivuxolimab in advanced cancers. Study as a whole: In this cohort, patients received ivuxolimab, an agonistic anti-OX40 (CD134) antibody.

This clone was seen only a few times. Using immunoSEQ multiplex PCR, the repertoire was profiled, and TCRdb retains in-frame clones only, with some absent. Of about 22,000 clones in the sample, roughly four fifths were seen once. Trimming left V 4 bases short and J 9 bases short, with 22 bases between. The CDR3 covers 17 residues. Germline CDR1 is MGHRA and CDR2 is YSYEKL. This clonotype was obtained from an adult with an advanced solid tumor such as melanoma, head and neck, liver or kidney cancer. Material: CD4+ or CD8+ T cells sorted from blood, obtained in a trial of the OX40 agonist ivuxolimab. This chain uses TRBV4-1 with TRBJ1-6, with D uncertain. The CDR3 nucleotides are TGCGCCAGCAGCCTACTCTTAGAGGCCGGAGCGTCTTCACCCCTCCACTTT. As protein: CASSLLLEAGASSPLHF.